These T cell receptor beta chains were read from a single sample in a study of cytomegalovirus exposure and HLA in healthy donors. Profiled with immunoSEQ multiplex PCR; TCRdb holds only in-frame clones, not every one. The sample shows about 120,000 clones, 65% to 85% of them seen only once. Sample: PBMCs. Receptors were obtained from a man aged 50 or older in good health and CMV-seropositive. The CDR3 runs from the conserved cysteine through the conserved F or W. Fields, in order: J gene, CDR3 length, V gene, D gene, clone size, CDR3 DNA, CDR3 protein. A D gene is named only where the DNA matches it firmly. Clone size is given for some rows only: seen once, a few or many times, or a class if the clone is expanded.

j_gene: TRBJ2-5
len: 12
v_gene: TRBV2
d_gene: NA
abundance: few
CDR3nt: TGTGCCAGCAGTTTAATAGAAGAGACCCAGTACTTC
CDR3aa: CASSLIEETQYF

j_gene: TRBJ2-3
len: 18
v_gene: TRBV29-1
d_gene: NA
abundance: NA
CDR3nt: TGCAGCGTTGAAGATACCCTTAGACACAGGGCACACACAGATACGCAGTATTTT
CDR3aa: CSVEDTLRHRAHTDTQYF

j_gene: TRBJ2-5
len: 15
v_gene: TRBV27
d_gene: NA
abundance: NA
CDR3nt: TGTGCCAGCAGTGGCGCCGACAGGATCCAAGAGACCCAGTACTTC
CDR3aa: CASSGADRIQETQYF

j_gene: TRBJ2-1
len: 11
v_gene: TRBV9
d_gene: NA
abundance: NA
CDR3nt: TGTGCCAGCAGCGCGGGACTGCCCCAGTTCTTC
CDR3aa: CASSAGLPQFF

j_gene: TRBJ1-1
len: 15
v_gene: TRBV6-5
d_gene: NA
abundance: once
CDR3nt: TGTGCCAGCAGTTATGAGGGTTATGGGAACGCTGAAGCTTTCTTT
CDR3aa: CASSYEGYGNAEAFF

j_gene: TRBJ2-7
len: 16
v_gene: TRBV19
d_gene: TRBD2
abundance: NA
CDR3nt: TGTGCCAGTAGTATGGTTAGCGGGGGGAGCTCCTACGAGCAGTACTTC
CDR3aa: CASSMVSGGSSYEQYF

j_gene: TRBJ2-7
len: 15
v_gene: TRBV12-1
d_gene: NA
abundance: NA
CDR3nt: TGTGCCAGCAGCTGGGCTAGCGGGAGGGCGGCCGAGCAGTACTTC
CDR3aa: CASSWASGRAAEQYF

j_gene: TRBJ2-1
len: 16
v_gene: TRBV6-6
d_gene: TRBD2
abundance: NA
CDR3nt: TGTGCCAGCAGCCTCAGGACTAGCGGGGGTTTTAATGAGCAGTTCTTC
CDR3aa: CASSLRTSGGFNEQFF

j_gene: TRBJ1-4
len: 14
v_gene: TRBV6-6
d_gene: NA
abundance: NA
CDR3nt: TGTGCCAGCAGTCCGGGGATACGAAATGAAAAACTGTTTTTT
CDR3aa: CASSPGIRNEKLFF

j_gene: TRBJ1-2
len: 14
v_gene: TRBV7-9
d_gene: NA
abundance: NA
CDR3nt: TGTGCCAGCAGTCGGGACTCTACCATCGATGGCTACACCTTC
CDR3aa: CASSRDSTIDGYTF

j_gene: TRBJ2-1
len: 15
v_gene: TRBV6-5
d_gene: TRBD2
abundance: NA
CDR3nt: TGTGCCAGCAGTTACTCTTCAGCAGCGGGAGGCCCTTGGTTCTTC
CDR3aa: CASSYSSAAGGPWFF

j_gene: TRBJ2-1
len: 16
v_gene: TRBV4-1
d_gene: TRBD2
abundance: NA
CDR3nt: TGCGCCAGCAGCCAAGAAAGGGGACTAGACTACAATGAGCAGTTCTTC
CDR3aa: CASSQERGLDYNEQFF

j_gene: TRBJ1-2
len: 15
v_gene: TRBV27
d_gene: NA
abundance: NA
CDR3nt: TGTGCCAGCAGTTTATCAAGCGGGGCGGCCGCGGGCTACACCTTC
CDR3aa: CASSLSSGAAAGYTF

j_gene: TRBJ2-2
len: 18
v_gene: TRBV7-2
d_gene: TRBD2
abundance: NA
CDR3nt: TGTGCCAGCAGCCTCTATCTTCTAGCGGGACGGAACACCGGGGAGCTGTTTTTT
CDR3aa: CASSLYLLAGRNTGELFF

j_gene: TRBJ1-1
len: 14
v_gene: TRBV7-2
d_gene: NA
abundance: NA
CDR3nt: TGTGCCAGCAGCTTGCCATCGGGAAACACTGAAGCTTTCTTT
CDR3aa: CASSLPSGNTEAFF

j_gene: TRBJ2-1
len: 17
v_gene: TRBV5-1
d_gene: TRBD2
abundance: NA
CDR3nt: TGCGCCAGCAGCTTGGGGGGACTAGCGGCGTCCTACAATGAGCAGTTCTTC
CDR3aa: CASSLGGLAASYNEQFF

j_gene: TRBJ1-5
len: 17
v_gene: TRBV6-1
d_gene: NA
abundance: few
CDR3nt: TGTGCCAGCAGTGGACCAGGGTATCAAAGCTTGAATCAGCCCCAGCATTTT
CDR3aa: CASSGPGYQSLNQPQHF

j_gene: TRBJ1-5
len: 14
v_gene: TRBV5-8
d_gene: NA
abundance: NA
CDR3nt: TGTGCCAGCACAGGGGACGTGGGGGATCAGCCCCAGCATTTT
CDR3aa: CASTGDVGDQPQHF

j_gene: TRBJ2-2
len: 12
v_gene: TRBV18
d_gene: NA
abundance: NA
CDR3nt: TGTGCCAGCTCACCAATAGCGGGGGAGCTGTTTTTT
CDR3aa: CASSPIAGELFF

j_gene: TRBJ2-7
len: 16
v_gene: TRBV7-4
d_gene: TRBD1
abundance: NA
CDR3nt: TGTGCCAGCAGCTTAGAAGGGACAGGGAGCTCCTACGAGCAGTACTTC
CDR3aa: CASSLEGTGSSYEQYF

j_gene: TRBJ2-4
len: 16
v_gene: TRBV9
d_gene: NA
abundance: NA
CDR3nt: TGTGCCAGCAGCCCTGGGGGCGAAGTAGCCAAAAACATTCAGTACTTC
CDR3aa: CASSPGGEVAKNIQYF

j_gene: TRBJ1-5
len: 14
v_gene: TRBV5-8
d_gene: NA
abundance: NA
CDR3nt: TGTGCCAGCAGCTCCGGGGGGGGTAATCAGCCCCAGCATTTT
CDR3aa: CASSSGGGNQPQHF

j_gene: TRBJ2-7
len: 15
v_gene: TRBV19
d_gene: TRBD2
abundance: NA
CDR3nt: TGTGCCAGTAGTCCGGGGACTAGCGCCTCCTACGAGCAGTACTTC
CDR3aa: CASSPGTSASYEQYF

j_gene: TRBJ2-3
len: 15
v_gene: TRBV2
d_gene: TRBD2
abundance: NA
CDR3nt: TGTGCCAGCAGTGTGATACTAGCGGGACCCGATACGCAGTATTTT
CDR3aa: CASSVILAGPDTQYF

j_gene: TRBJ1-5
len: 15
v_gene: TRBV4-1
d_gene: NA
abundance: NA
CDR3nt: TGCGCCAGCAGCCAAAACAGGGCCGTCAATCAGCCCCAGCATTTT
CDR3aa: CASSQNRAVNQPQHF

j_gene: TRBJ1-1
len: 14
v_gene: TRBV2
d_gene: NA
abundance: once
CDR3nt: TGTGCCAGCACACGACAGGTTGAAAGCACTGAAGCTTTCTTT
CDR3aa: CASTRQVESTEAFF

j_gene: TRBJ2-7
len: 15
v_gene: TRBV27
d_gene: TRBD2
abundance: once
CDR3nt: TGTGCCAGCAGTTTTGGGACTAGCGGGAGTTACGAGCAGTACTTC
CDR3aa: CASSFGTSGSYEQYF

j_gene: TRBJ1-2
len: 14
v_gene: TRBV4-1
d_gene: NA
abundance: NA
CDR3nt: TGCGCCAGCAGACCGGTGGGGGGGTCGGCTGGCTACACCTTC
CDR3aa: CASRPVGGSAGYTF

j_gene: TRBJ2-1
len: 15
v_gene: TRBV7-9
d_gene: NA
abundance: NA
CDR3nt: TGTGCCAGCAGCGCAATGACCGGGGGACGGCCTGAGCAGTTCTTC
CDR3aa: CASSAMTGGRPEQFF